A single sample gave rise to the 12 T cell receptor beta chains below, sequenced in a study of CXCR3-negative and CXCR3-positive naive CD8 T cells. Study outcomes and limitations: CXCR3-positive naive cells had TRB CDR3s that were more hydrophobic than CXCR3-negative naive cells had.

UMI-labeled 5' RACE yielded the TRB cDNA libraries. TCRdb re-called the 5' RACE reads and gives one entry per CDR3 protein, without DNA. The data show about 140,000 distinct CDR3 sequences, and the top ten clones hold 0.41%. Antigen specificity for these receptors is unknown. Sequenced input: naive CXCR3+ CD8+ T cells from blood. The subset: CD45RO-CCR7+CD27+CD95- naive CD8+ T cells expressing CXCR3 (TNR3+). All receptors come from a human donor in good health. Some clones in this sample may be carry-over from other donors' samples.

CDR3 amino acids: CASSMTALALGGYTF. The rearrangement links TRBV21-1 to TRBJ1-2. TRBV21-1 is a listed pseudogene. The CDR3 has 15 amino acids.

This chain uses TRBV20-1 with TRBJ2-1. The germline V gene encodes CDR1 DFQATT and CDR2 SNEGSKA (reference sequence). The length of the CDR3 is 13 residues. The CDR3: CSASQSNYNEQFF.

The V gene is TRBV28, the J gene TRBJ1-1. The CDR3 is 15 amino acids. Germline loops: CDR1 MDHEN, CDR2 SYDVKM. CDR3 residues: CASSLFDTGNTEAFF.

The rearrangement links TRBV5-1 to TRBJ2-7; the TRBD2 assignment by TCRdb is unverifiable without DNA. Germline V lookup: CDR1 SGHRS, CDR2 YFSETQ. The CDR3 covers 14 residues. The CDR3: CASRERGGIYEQYF.

J is TRBJ2-7 and V is TRBV4-1; the D call from TCRdb, TRBD1, cannot be confirmed without DNA. Germline V lookup: CDR1 MGHRA, CDR2 YSYEKL. The CDR3 runs 16 residues. This chain's CDR3 is CASSQTPGHQTYEQYF.

V gene TRBV29-1 combines with J gene TRBJ2-5; TCRdb's assignment of TRBD1 cannot be checked, as there is no DNA. CDR3 length: 13 amino acids. Germline values: CDR1 SQVTM, CDR2 ANQGSEA. The CDR3 loop is CSVGGGWQETQYF.

This chain uses TRBV27 with TRBJ2-7; the TRBD1 assignment by TCRdb is unverifiable without DNA. This CDR3 region has 14 residues. CDR1 is MNHEY and CDR2 is SMNVEV in the germline V gene (reference sequence). CDR3 residues: CASSLSQGDYEQYF.

The CDR3 loop reads CASSPKMAGATYEQYF. This sequence joins TRBV4-2 and TRBJ2-7. Germline loops: CDR1 LGHNA, CDR2 YNFKEQ. This CDR3 has 16 amino acids.

The genes are TRBV11-2 and TRBJ2-1. Germline loops: CDR1 SGHAT, CDR2 FQNNGV. The CDR3 totals 16 residues. CDR3 region: CASSFQSGSPYNEQFF.

This chain uses TRBV4-2 with TRBJ1-1. The CDR3 is made up of 16 amino acids. Germline values: CDR1 LGHNA, CDR2 YNFKEQ. The CDR3 protein is CASSQEDLTDDTEAFF.

The chain recombines TRBV10-3 with TRBJ2-7; TCRdb's D call of TRBD2 is untestable without DNA. The CDR3 spans 14 residues. CDR1 and CDR2 (germline): ENHRY, SYGVKD. The CDR3 reads CAISEVGGDYEQYF.

This chain joins TRBV27 and TRBJ2-7; TCRdb names TRBD1, which stays unverified in the absence of DNA. The CDR3 totals 17 residues. CDR1 and CDR2 (germline): MNHEY, SMNVEV (reference sequence). This CDR3 reads CASSLGQGPSPTYEQYF.